The rows below give T cell receptor beta chains drawn from one sample of a study of type 1 regulatory T cells. These receptors lack a known antigen. TCRdb ran MiXCR on the reads and lists one entry per CDR3 protein. The table shows 60,000 to 80,000 distinct CDR3 sequences, with 50% to 70% occurring only once. Sequenced: cultured T cells, either the whole culture or a sorted T cell fraction (not recorded which). The receptor source for this set is a human donor in good health. CDR3s include the opening cysteine and the closing phenylalanine or tryptophan. D genes are given only for firm matches. Rows may omit the clone size; those that give it use once, few, many or a size class.

V	J	D	size	DNA	CDR3
TRBV19	TRBJ2-1	.	once	TGTGCCAGTAGTACCATTCCCGGGGGTGAGCAGTTCTTC	CASSTIPGGEQFF
TRBV7-2	TRBJ2-1	.	.	TGTGTCAGCAGTCCCGCGGGCTACAATGAGCAGTTCTTC	CVSSPAGYNEQFF
TRBV12-3/TRBV12-4	TRBJ2-7	.	.	TGTGCCACCAGTCCCGGCGGAAGCTCCTACGAGCAGTACTTC	CATSPGGSSYEQYF
TRBV20-1	TRBJ2-5	TRBD2	few	TGCAGTGCTAGAGATTCATCTTCTAGCGGGAGTTTGACGGGAGAGACCCAGTACTTC	CSARDSSSSGSLTGETQYF
TRBV12-3/TRBV12-4	TRBJ1-5	.	.	TGTGCCAGCAGTTTGAAGGGTGGCAATCAGCCCCAGCATTTT	CASSLKGGNQPQHF
TRBV9	TRBJ2-7	.	.	TGTGCCAGCAGCGTGGACGCCCTCTCCTACGAGCAGTACTTC	CASSVDALSYEQYF
TRBV24-1	TRBJ1-5	TRBD1	.	TGTGCCACCAGAAGACCGGGACAGGGGACGAGGGGCAATCAGCCCCAGCATTTT	CATRRPGQGTRGNQPQHF
TRBV14	TRBJ2-1	.	.	TGTGCCAGCAGGGCATCGCGCTCCTACAATGAGCAGTTCTTC	CASRASRSYNEQFF
TRBV27	TRBJ2-7	TRBD1	.	TGTGCCAGCAGTGAAATTCAGACAGGGCTCTACGAGCAGTACTTC	CASSEIQTGLYEQYF
TRBV5-1	TRBJ2-5	.	.	TGTGCCAGCAGCCCCGGTCCCTTAGGGACCCAGTACTTC	CASSPGPLGTQYF